A single sample is the source of the 31 T cell receptor beta chains below, sequenced in a study of monozygotic twins with cystic fibrosis. Assay: immunoSEQ multiplex PCR; the TCRdb copy retains only in-frame clones and omits some. The sample carries some 35,000 clones, approximately 65% recorded once. The sequenced sample was blood. The receptors were sampled from a girl aged 5-17 years with cystic fibrosis.

This clone was picked up one time. CDR3 coding DNA: TGTGCCTGGAGTGGGAGGGTAGCCGATCTCTCCTACGAGCAGTACTTC. It translates to CAWSGRVADLSYEQYF. J is TRBJ2-7 and V is TRBV30, with a tentative D call TRBD2 (6 bases). CDR1 and CDR2 from the germline V gene are GTSNPN and SVGIG (reference sequence). The CDR3 extends over 16 amino acids. Trimming removed 1 base from V and 0 bases from J, with 16 bases in between.

This clone was counted once. This chain connects TRBV28 to TRBJ1-5; 8 bases agree with TRBD1. This CDR3 spans 17 amino acids. With 0 bases clipped from V and 3 bases from J, the junction kept 7 bases outside the gene matches. Germline V lookup: CDR1 MDHEN, CDR2 SYDVKM. CDR3 protein: CASSLWAGGFFNQPQHF. The CDR3, as DNA: TGTGCCAGCAGTTTATGGGCAGGGGGCTTTTTCAATCAGCCCCAGCATTTT.

The chain carries TRBV21-1 and TRBJ2-2. TRBV21-1 is reported as a pseudogene. The CDR3 covers 15 residues. Written as DNA, the CDR3 is TGTGCCAGCAGCAAAGCGCTTTATGGATCCGGGGAGCTGTTTTTT. Amino acid sequence: CASSKALYGSGELFF.

This chain links TRBV7-2 with TRBJ1-3; TRBD1 aligns across 7 bases. Germline loops: CDR1 SGHTA, CDR2 FQGNSA. Trimming took 5 bases from V and 0 from J; bases not matched to a gene: 10. The CDR3 spans 17 residues. CDR3 nucleotide sequence: TGTGCCAGCAGCCGCCTAGGGACAGCGGTCTCTGGAAACACCATATATTTT. It translates to CASSRLGTAVSGNTIYF.

V usage is TRBV11-2 and J usage is TRBJ2-5; TRBD2 is a possible D gene (6 bases). Trimming removed 7 bases at V and 1 base at J, with 19 bases between. CDR3 length equals 16 residues. Germline values: CDR1 SGHAT, CDR2 FQNNGV. The CDR3 loop reads CASKRFGGILQETQYF. DNA of the CDR3: TGTGCCAGCAAGAGGTTTGGAGGGATACTCCAAGAGACCCAGTACTTC. Based on the CDR3 plus reference TRBV11-2 and TRBJ2-5, the full variable domain is EAGVAQSPRYKIIEKRQSVAFWCNPISGHATLYWYQQILGQGPKLLIQFQNNGVVDDSQLPKDRFSAERLKGVDSTLKIQPAKLEDSAVYLCASKRFGGILQETQYFGPGTRLLVL.

J is TRBJ2-3 and V is TRBV6-4, with D uncertain. CDR1 and CDR2 from the germline V gene are MRHNA and SNTAGT. V dropped 6 bases and J dropped 0 bases, with 10 bases sitting between them. This CDR3 is built from 14 residues. CDR3 protein: CASRPDGSTDTQYF. Here the CDR3 DNA reads TGTGCCAGCAGACCGGATGGGAGCACAGATACGCAGTATTTT.

The chain links TRBV7-2 to TRBJ1-4, with D uncertain. This CDR3 comprises 14 residues. The germline CDR1 and CDR2 sequences are SGHTA and FQGNSA. V was trimmed by 1 base and J by 8 bases, leaving 11 bases between them. CDR3 sequence: CASSLVVSTEKLFF. Written as DNA, the CDR3 is TGTGCCAGCAGCTTAGTCGTGTCGACAGAAAAACTGTTTTTT.

V and J are TRBV6-5 and TRBJ1-3, with D hard to call. This CDR3 has 15 residues. V lost 0 bases and J lost 0, with 6 bases in between. CDR1 and CDR2 from the germline V gene are MNHEY and SVGAGI. The CDR3, as DNA: TGTGCCAGCAGTTACTCGGAGGGCTCTGGAAACACCATATATTTT. Its protein product is CASSYSEGSGNTIYF.

In the case of this clone: The junction does not match germline at one end; this may be a read error. This chain connects TRBV2 to TRBJ1-2; 9 bases are shared with TRBD1. CDR1 and CDR2 (germline): SNHLY, FYNNEI. This CDR3 region has 11 residues. Written as DNA, the CDR3 is TGTGCCAGCACCTCCGGGACAGGGTGGTTCTTC. Translating it yields CASTSGTGWFF.

The rearrangement uses TRBV29-1 and TRBJ2-7, with D tentatively TRBD2 (5 bases). The germline V gene encodes CDR1 SQVTM and CDR2 ANQGSEA. This CDR3 contains 14 residues. Trimming pared 2 bases from V and 0 bases from J, leaving 11 bases between. CDR3 sequence reads: CSVESGISSYEQYF. The DNA for the CDR3 is TGCAGCGTTGAAAGCGGTATCAGCTCCTACGAGCAGTACTTC.

The chain couples TRBV28 to TRBJ1-5; no clear D gene. Trimming took 6 bases from V and 0 from J, leaving 12 bases between them. This CDR3 is built from 15 residues. Germline-derived CDR1 and CDR2 are MDHEN and SYDVKM. CDR3 protein: CASSAAGHSNQPQHF. CDR3 DNA: TGTGCCAGCAGCGCGGCCGGCCATAGCAATCAGCCCCAGCATTTT.

This clone turned up a few times. V usage is TRBV14 and J usage is TRBJ1-2, with 8 nucleotides matching TRBD1. The CDR3 spans 16 residues. The germline gives CDR1 SGHDN, CDR2 FVKESK. The J segment lost 5 bases and the V segment lost 4 bases, leaving 12 bases of the junction unmatched. The CDR3 is CASSPIATGGKYGYTF. In nucleotides, the CDR3 is TGTGCCAGCAGCCCTATCGCTACAGGGGGTAAGTATGGCTACACCTTC.

This chain joins TRBV7-9 and TRBJ2-7; 7 positions match TRBD2. Germline loops: CDR1 SEHNR, CDR2 FQNEAQ (reference sequence). The CDR3 has 19 residues. The V and J ends lost 5 bases and 3 bases, in that order; junction bases with no gene match: 22. The CDR3 nucleotides are TGTGCCAGCAGCCCACCCGACCAACTTCAGCGGGGATCTTTCTACGAGCAGTACGTC. Translation gives CASSPPDQLQRGSFYEQYV.

The J gene is TRBJ2-7, the V gene TRBV9, with 12 bases aligning to TRBD2. The CDR3 has 13 residues. Germline CDR1 reads SGDLS; CDR2 reads YYNGEE. V dropped 3 bases and J dropped 5; count of bases not matched to a gene: 0. The CDR3 DNA sequence: TGTGCCAGCAGCGGGACTAGCGGGAACGAGCAGTACTTC. Translated: CASSGTSGNEQYF.

The rearrangement joins TRBV19 to TRBJ1-5; the D is unclear. Germline CDR1 and CDR2: LNHDA and SQIVND (reference sequence). Trimming removed 5 bases from V and 4 bases from J, with 15 bases in between. This CDR3 spans 15 amino acids. CDR3 in DNA: TGTGCCAGTAGTCTTACGGGTAGAGGAAATCAGCCCCAGCATTTT. It specifies CASSLTGRGNQPQHF. The variable domain in full, with the rest retrieved from reference TRBV19 and TRBJ1-5, is DGGITQSPKYLFRKEGQNVTLSCEQNLNHDAMYWYRQDPGQGLRLIYYSQIVNDFQKGDIAEGYSVSREKKESFPLTVTSAQKNPTAFYLCASSLTGRGNQPQHFGDGTRLSIL.

The V gene is TRBV4-3, the J gene TRBJ2-2, with a possible D match to TRBD2 (5 bases). Looked up from germline, CDR1 is LGHNA and CDR2 is YSLEER. The CDR3 totals 15 residues. V was clipped by 3 bases and J by 6 bases, with 14 bases between them. The CDR3 sequence: CASSQGVAWAGELFF. The CDR3 DNA sequence: TGCGCCAGCAGCCAGGGTGTAGCGTGGGCCGGGGAGCTGTTTTTT.

V is TRBV6-4 and J is TRBJ2-3; D is uncertain. V lost 0 bases to trimming and J lost 1 base, with 8 bases between them. Germline CDR1 reads MRHNA; CDR2 reads SNTAGT. This CDR3 has 15 amino acids. The CDR3 protein is CASSDSVGGTDTQYF. CDR3 nucleotides: TGTGCCAGCAGTGACTCGGTTGGGGGCACAGATACGCAGTATTTT.

In this sample, this clone turned up once. This sequence joins TRBV29-1 and TRBJ2-2; 14 bases line up with TRBD2. The CDR3 has 15 residues. V dropped 4 bases and J dropped 8; count of bases not matched to a gene: 6. The V gene's germline CDR1 is SQVTM and CDR2 ANQGSEA. DNA for the CDR3: TGCAGCGTTGGAGGGACTAGCGGGGGAGTGGGGGAGCTGTTTTTT. The encoded protein is CSVGGTSGGVGELFF.

The rearrangement uses TRBV4-2 and TRBJ2-7; no reliable D call. This CDR3 has 17 amino acids. Germline CDR1 is LGHNA and CDR2 is YNFKEQ. V lost 6 bases and J 1 base, leaving 22 bases between the germline ends. The CDR3 sequence is CASSREQSTLGSYEQYF. CDR3 coding DNA: TGTGCCAGCAGTAGAGAACAGAGCACATTAGGGTCCTACGAGCAGTACTTC.

The rearrangement uses TRBV6-1 and TRBJ1-1; no clear D gene. The V gene lost 4 bases and the J gene lost 7 bases, with 13 bases spanning the gap. CDR1 is MNHNS, CDR2 SASEGT, per germline. The CDR3 runs 13 residues. The CDR3 DNA follows: TGTGCCAGCAGTGGACACAGTTGGGTTGAAGCTTTCTTT. This translates into CASSGHSWVEAFF.

The genes are TRBV4-3 and TRBJ2-3, with D perhaps matching TRBD1 (6 bases). The V gene lost 1 base and the J gene lost 4 bases, with 15 bases spanning the gap. CDR1 is LGHNA and CDR2 is YSLEER in the germline V gene. This CDR3 has 16 amino acids. CDR3 bases: TGCGCCAGCAGCCAAGTACGGGCAGCAGGGGCAGATACGCAGTATTTT. It encodes CASSQVRAAGADTQYF.

In this sample, this clone turned up a few times. V gene TRBV27 combines with J gene TRBJ1-2; D is undetermined. The CDR3 is 15 amino acids. Trimming took off 5 bases at V and 4 bases at J, with 17 bases between the two ends. Germline V gene sequence: CDR1 MNHEY, CDR2 SMNVEV (reference sequence). CDR3 sequence: CASSPSSRSTYGYTF. For the CDR3, the DNA is TGTGCCAGCAGTCCTTCTTCCCGGAGTACCTATGGCTACACCTTC.

The chain links TRBV5-6 to TRBJ2-7; 8 bases match TRBD2. Germline-derived CDR1 and CDR2 are SGHDT and YYEEEE. The CDR3 consists of 15 residues. With 1 base clipped from V and 7 bases from J, the junction kept 10 bases outside the gene matches. The chain's CDR3 is CASSLFPAGAREQYF. In DNA, the CDR3 is TGTGCCAGCAGCTTGTTTCCAGCGGGAGCCCGAGAGCAGTACTTC.

V and J are TRBV4-3 and TRBJ2-7, with D perhaps TRBD1 (6 bases). This CDR3 contains 15 residues. Germline V gene sequence: CDR1 LGHNA, CDR2 YSLEER. Trimming pared 1 base from V and 5 bases from J, leaving 15 bases between. This CDR3 reads CASSQGDRQADEQYF. CDR3 DNA sequence: TGCGCCAGCAGCCAAGGAGATAGACAGGCGGACGAGCAGTACTTC.

The J gene is TRBJ2-1, the V gene TRBV21-1; the table assigns TRBD2, which was not confirmed against the DNA. TRBV21-1 is noted as a pseudogene. The CDR3 loop spans 16 amino acids. CDR3 DNA sequence: TGTGCCAGCAGCAGTAGCGGGAGAGGGGGTTACAATGAGCAGTTCTTC. Amino acid sequence: CASSSSGRGGYNEQFF.

This clone was recorded a few times. The genes are TRBV4-3 and TRBJ2-1; TRBD1 is a possible D gene (5 bases). V was cut by 3 bases and J by 5 bases, with 20 bases left in between. Germline CDR1 LGHNA, CDR2 YSLEER. The CDR3 length is 17 residues. The CDR3 region has the DNA TGCGCCAGCAGCCAGTCTCAACGGACACGGAGAAACAATGAGCAGTTCTTC. As protein: CASSQSQRTRRNNEQFF.

In its sample, this clone was seen a few times. The gene calls are TRBV28 and TRBJ2-1; D gene unclear. The CDR3 has 12 amino acids. V was cut by 7 bases and J by 10 bases, with 14 bases left in between. Germline V gives CDR1 MDHEN, CDR2 SYDVKM. The CDR3 region is CASTLASTEQFF. CDR3 DNA: TGTGCCAGCACCCTCGCCTCTACAGAGCAGTTCTTC.

The chain combines TRBV5-4 with TRBJ2-7; 8 nucleotides align to TRBD2. The length of the CDR3 is 13 residues. V shed 1 base, J shed 6 bases, and the junction held 3 bases outside the gene matches. CDR1 and CDR2 from the germline V gene are SGHNT and YYREEE (reference sequence). In DNA form, the CDR3 reads TGTGCCAGCAGCTTGCGGGGGACTAGCGAGCAGTACTTC. It specifies CASSLRGTSEQYF.

The rearrangement joins TRBV9 to TRBJ2-7; TRBD2 matches at 9 bases. V dropped 1 base and J dropped 6; count of bases not matched to a gene: 8. Germline CDR1 SGDLS, CDR2 YYNGEE. The CDR3 covers 15 residues. The CDR3 protein is CASSVRASGNGEQYF. The DNA for the CDR3 is TGTGCCAGCAGCGTAAGGGCTAGCGGGAATGGCGAGCAGTACTTC.

CDR3 protein: CASSQGQGYNEQFF. As DNA, the CDR3 is TGTGCCAGCAGTCAGGGACAGGGCTACAATGAGCAGTTCTTC. The chain recombines TRBV27 with TRBJ2-1; 9 bases match TRBD1. The CDR3 spans 14 residues. Germline loops: CDR1 MNHEY, CDR2 SMNVEV (reference sequence). The J segment lost 3 bases and the V segment lost 5 bases, leaving 2 bases of the junction unmatched.

The chain joins TRBV5-4 to TRBJ2-1; 12 bases map to TRBD2. V was clipped by 4 bases and J by 13 bases; unmatched bases: 15. The CDR3 length is 16 residues. The germline CDR1 and CDR2 sequences are SGHNT and YYREEE (reference sequence). CDR3 region: CASSIQKGLAGGPQFF. The CDR3 DNA is TGTGCCAGCAGCATCCAAAAGGGGCTAGCGGGAGGGCCTCAGTTCTTC. Looking up the rest from reference TRBV5-4 and TRBJ2-1 gives the full variable domain: ETGVTQSPTHLIKTRGQQVTLRCSSQSGHNTVSWYQQALGQGPQFIFQYYREEENGRGNFPPRFSGLQFPNYSSELNVNALELDDSALYLCASSIQKGLAGGPQFFGPGTRLTVL.